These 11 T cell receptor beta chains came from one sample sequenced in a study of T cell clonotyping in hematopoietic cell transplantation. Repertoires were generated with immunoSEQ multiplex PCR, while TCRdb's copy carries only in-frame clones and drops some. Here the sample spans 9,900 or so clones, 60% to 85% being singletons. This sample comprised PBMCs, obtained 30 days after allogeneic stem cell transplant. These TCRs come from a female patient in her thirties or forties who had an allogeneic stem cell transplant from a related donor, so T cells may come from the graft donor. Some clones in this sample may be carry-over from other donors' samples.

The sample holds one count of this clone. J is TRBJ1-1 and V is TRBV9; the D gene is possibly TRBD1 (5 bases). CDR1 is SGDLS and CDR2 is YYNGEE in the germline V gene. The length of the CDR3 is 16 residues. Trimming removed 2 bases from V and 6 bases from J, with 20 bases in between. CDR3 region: CASSVDGTAGGAEAFF. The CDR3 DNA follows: TGTGCCAGCAGCGTTGATGGGACGGCGGGGGGGGCTGAAGCTTTCTTT.

CDR3 sequence reads: CASTTGGGRTEAFF. The DNA for the CDR3 is TGTGCCAGCACTACGGGCGGGGGGCGCACTGAAGCTTTCTTT. The rearrangement links TRBV6-5 to TRBJ1-1; D is possibly TRBD1 (6 bases). Germline loops: CDR1 MNHEY, CDR2 SVGAGI. The CDR3 sequence is 14 residues long. V lost 7 bases and J 4 bases, leaving 16 bases between the germline ends.

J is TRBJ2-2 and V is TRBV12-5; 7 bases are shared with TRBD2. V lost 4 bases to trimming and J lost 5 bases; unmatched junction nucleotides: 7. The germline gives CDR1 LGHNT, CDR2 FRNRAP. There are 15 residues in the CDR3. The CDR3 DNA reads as TGTGCTAGTGGTTCGGGAGGTGTGGTGACCGGGGAGCTGTTTTTT. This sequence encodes CASGSGGVVTGELFF.

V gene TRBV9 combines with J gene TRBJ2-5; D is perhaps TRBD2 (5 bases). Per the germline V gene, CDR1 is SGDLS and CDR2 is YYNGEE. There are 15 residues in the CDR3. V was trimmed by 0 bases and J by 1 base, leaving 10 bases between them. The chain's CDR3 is CASSVGLALQETQYF. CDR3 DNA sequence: TGTGCCAGCAGCGTAGGGCTAGCCCTCCAAGAGACCCAGTACTTC.

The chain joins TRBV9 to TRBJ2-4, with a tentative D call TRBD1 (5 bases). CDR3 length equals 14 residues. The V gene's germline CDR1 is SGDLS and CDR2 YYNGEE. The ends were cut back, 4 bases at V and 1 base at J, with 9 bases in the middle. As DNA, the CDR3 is TGTGCCAGCAGCCCCAAGGGGGCCAAAAACATTCAGTACTTC. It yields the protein CASSPKGAKNIQYF.

In DNA, the CDR3 is TGTGCCAGCAGCTTTGGAAAGGGCTCTGGAAACACCATATATTTT. Amino acid sequence: CASSFGKGSGNTIYF. The chain has TRBV7-2 and TRBJ1-3; D is unresolved. V lost 3 bases, J lost 0 bases, and 9 bases lay in between. CDR1 is SGHTA and CDR2 is FQGNSA in the germline V gene. CDR3 length equals 15 residues.

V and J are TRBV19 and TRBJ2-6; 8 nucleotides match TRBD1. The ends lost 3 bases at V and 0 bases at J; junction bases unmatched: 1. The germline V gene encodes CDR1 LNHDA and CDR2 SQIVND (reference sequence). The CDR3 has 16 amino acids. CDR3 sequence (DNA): TGTGCCAGTAGTATGGGACAGGCCTCTGGGGCCAACGTCCTGACTTTC. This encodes CASSMGQASGANVLTF. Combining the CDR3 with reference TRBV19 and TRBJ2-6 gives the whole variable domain DGGITQSPKYLFRKEGQNVTLSCEQNLNHDAMYWYRQDPGQGLRLIYYSQIVNDFQKGDIAEGYSVSREKKESFPLTVTSAQKNPTAFYLCASSMGQASGANVLTFGAGSRLTVL.

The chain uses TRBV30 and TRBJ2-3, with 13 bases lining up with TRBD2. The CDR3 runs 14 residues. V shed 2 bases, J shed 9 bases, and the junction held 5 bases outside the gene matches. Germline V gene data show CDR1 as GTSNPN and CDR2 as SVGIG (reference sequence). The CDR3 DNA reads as TGTGCCTGGAGTCCCGGGACTAGCGGGAAGACGCAGTATTTT. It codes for CAWSPGTSGKTQYF.

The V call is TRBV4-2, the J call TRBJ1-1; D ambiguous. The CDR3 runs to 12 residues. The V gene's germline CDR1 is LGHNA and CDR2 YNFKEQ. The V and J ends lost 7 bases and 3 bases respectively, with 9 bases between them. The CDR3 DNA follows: TGTGCCAGCACCGAGGGTTACACTGAAGCTTTCTTT. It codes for CASTEGYTEAFF.

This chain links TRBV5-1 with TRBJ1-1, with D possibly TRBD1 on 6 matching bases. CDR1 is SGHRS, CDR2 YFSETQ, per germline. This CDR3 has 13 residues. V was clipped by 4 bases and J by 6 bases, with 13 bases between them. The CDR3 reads CASSEGVRAEAFF. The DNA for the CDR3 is TGCGCCAGCAGCGAGGGGGTACGGGCTGAAGCTTTCTTT.

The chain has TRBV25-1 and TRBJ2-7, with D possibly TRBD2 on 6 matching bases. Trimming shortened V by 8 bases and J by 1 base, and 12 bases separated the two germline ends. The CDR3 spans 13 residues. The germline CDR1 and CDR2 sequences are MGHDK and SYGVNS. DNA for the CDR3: TGTGCCAGCCCCCGGGAGTGGTCCTACGAGCAGTACTTC. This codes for CASPREWSYEQYF.